A selection of T cell receptor beta chains follows, all from one sample in a study of regulatory T cells in long-lasting Graves disease. Using its own MiXCR run on the multiplex PCR reads, TCRdb lists one record per CDR3 protein. The sample carries roughly 420,000 distinct CDR3 sequences, less than 20% recorded once. The same data also contributed to another study, on T cells in Graves' hyperthyroidism and ophthalmopathy.

The starting material was peripheral blood mononuclear cells (PBMCs), obtained at new diagnosis, from a patient treated with antithyroid drugs. These receptor sequences come from a woman aged 18-30 years with Graves disease. Both conserved end residues are part of each CDR3. Each record gives: clone size, V gene, J gene, D gene, CDR3 protein, CDR3 DNA. A D gene is named only where the DNA matches it firmly. Clone size is given for some rows only: seen once, a few or many times, or a class if the clone is expanded.

size: many
V: TRBV6-2/TRBV6-3
J: TRBJ2-1
D: .
CDR3: CASSAQGFNEQFF
DNA: TGTGCCAGCAGTGCACAGGGTTTTAATGAGCAGTTCTTC

size: few
V: TRBV27
J: TRBJ1-6
D: .
CDR3: CASSFSPDSYYNSPLHF
DNA: TGTGCCAGCAGTTTTTCCCCGGACAGCTACTATAATTCACCCCTCCACTTT

size: few
V: TRBV20-1
J: TRBJ2-2
D: TRBD2
CDR3: CSARDPGLAGELFF
DNA: TGCAGTGCTAGAGATCCAGGACTAGCCGGGGAGCTGTTTTTT

size: few
V: TRBV24-1
J: TRBJ2-1
D: .
CDR3: CATSDSLHPSSYNEQFF
DNA: TGTGCCACCAGTGATTCCCTCCACCCGAGCTCCTACAATGAGCAGTTCTTC

size: few
V: TRBV7-3
J: TRBJ2-1
D: TRBD2
CDR3: CASSLTSSYRLAYVNEQFF
DNA: TGTGCCAGCAGCTTAACCTCATCCTATAGACTAGCGTATGTCAATGAGCAGTTCTTC

size: many
V: TRBV12-3/TRBV12-4
J: TRBJ1-2
D: .
CDR3: CASSPDSPRDYTF
DNA: TGTGCCAGCAGCCCGGACAGCCCGCGGGACTACACCTTC

size: many
V: TRBV28
J: TRBJ2-7
D: TRBD2
CDR3: CASSYSLLAGVREQYF
DNA: TGTGCCAGCAGTTATTCATTGCTAGCGGGAGTAAGAGAGCAGTACTTC

size: few
V: TRBV5-1
J: TRBJ2-1
D: .
CDR3: CAGSLTLGLSEQFF
DNA: TGCGCCGGCAGCTTAACCCTAGGCCTCAGTGAGCAGTTCTTC

size: few
V: TRBV24-1
J: TRBJ2-7
D: TRBD2
CDR3: CATAGLAGGEQYF
DNA: TGTGCCACCGCGGGACTAGCGGGAGGCGAGCAGTACTTC

size: few
V: TRBV27
J: TRBJ2-3
D: .
CDR3: CASAPRSSDTQYF
DNA: TGTGCCAGCGCCCCCCGATCGAGTGATACGCAGTATTTT

size: few
V: TRBV28
J: TRBJ2-2
D: .
CDR3: CASSLEPGSPGELFF
DNA: TGTGCCAGCAGTTTAGAGCCCGGGTCCCCCGGGGAGCTGTTTTTT

size: few
V: TRBV10-3
J: TRBJ2-7
D: .
CDR3: CATSLAYEQYF
DNA: TGTGCCACGTCCCTCGCCTACGAGCAGTACTTC

size: many
V: TRBV3-1
J: TRBJ2-1
D: .
CDR3: CASSQVPGVGNEQFF
DNA: TGTGCCAGCAGCCAAGTCCCGGGAGTCGGGAATGAGCAGTTCTTC

size: few
V: TRBV6-1
J: TRBJ2-7
D: .
CDR3: CASSRPQGSTYEQYF
DNA: TGTGCCAGCAGTCGCCCTCAGGGGTCAACCTACGAGCAGTACTTC

size: many
V: TRBV7-2
J: TRBJ2-5
D: TRBD2
CDR3: CASSFWSTSGRHGETQYF
DNA: TGTGCCAGCAGCTTTTGGTCAACTAGCGGGCGACACGGCGAGACCCAGTACTTC

size: few
V: TRBV4-1
J: TRBJ2-7
D: .
CDR3: CASSQGAVYEQYF
DNA: TGCGCCAGCAGCCAAGGTGCCGTCTACGAGCAGTACTTC

size: .
V: TRBV6-1
J: TRBJ2-1
D: .
CDR3: CASSTGSFSWVSYNEQFF
DNA: TGTGCCAGCAGTACCGGTAGTTTTAGCTGGGTTTCCTACAATGAGCAGTTCTTC

size: many
V: TRBV28
J: TRBJ1-1
D: .
CDR3: CASSQTQWMNTEAFF
DNA: TGTGCCAGCAGTCAAACACAGTGGATGAACACTGAAGCTTTCTTT

size: many
V: TRBV12-3/TRBV12-4
J: TRBJ2-1
D: .
CDR3: CASSPEGQPYNEQFF
DNA: TGTGCCAGCAGTCCCGAGGGCCAACCATACAATGAGCAGTTCTTC

size: .
V: TRBV6-1
J: TRBJ2-1
D: .
CDR3: CASSRVTGTRNNEQFF
DNA: TGTGCCAGCAGTCGCGTGACCGGGACCCGCAACAATGAGCAGTTCTTC

size: many
V: TRBV14
J: TRBJ2-7
D: .
CDR3: CASSQVQNRGGEQYF
DNA: TGTGCCAGCAGCCAAGTGCAAAACAGGGGAGGAGAGCAGTACTTC

size: .
V: TRBV6-1
J: TRBJ2-1
D: TRBD2
CDR3: CASSPPGGLNNEQFF
DNA: TGTGCCAGCAGCCCGCCGGGAGGGCTTAACAATGAGCAGTTCTTC

size: many
V: TRBV11-3
J: TRBJ2-7
D: TRBD1
CDR3: CASSRVGQVSDEQYF
DNA: TGTGCCAGCAGCCGCGTGGGACAGGTAAGCGACGAGCAGTACTTC

size: few
V: TRBV6-4
J: TRBJ1-2
D: .
CDR3: CASSEVLAVNYGYTF
DNA: TGTGCCAGCAGTGAAGTTCTGGCGGTGAACTATGGCTACACCTTC

size: few
V: TRBV7-3
J: TRBJ2-1
D: .
CDR3: CASSLFRGSYSYNEQFF
DNA: TGTGCCAGCAGCTTATTCCGTGGGTCATACTCCTACAATGAGCAGTTCTTC

size: few
V: TRBV6-2/TRBV6-3
J: TRBJ2-7
D: .
CDR3: CASSPNHNYEQYF
DNA: TGTGCCAGCAGTCCAAACCACAATTACGAGCAGTACTTC

size: few
V: TRBV6-5
J: TRBJ1-5
D: .
CDR3: CASSYVDGNQPQHF
DNA: TGTGCCAGCAGTTACGTCGACGGAAATCAGCCCCAGCATTTT

size: many
V: TRBV20-1
J: TRBJ2-1
D: .
CDR3: CSASLRAQLYNEQFF
DNA: TGCAGTGCTAGTTTGCGGGCCCAACTCTACAATGAGCAGTTCTTC

size: few
V: TRBV2
J: TRBJ1-2
D: .
CDR3: CASSGRRLDGYTF
DNA: TGTGCCAGCAGTGGTCGCAGGCTAGACGGCTACACCTTC

size: many
V: TRBV2
J: TRBJ1-1
D: .
CDR3: CASSGGGNTEAFF
DNA: TGTGCCAGCAGTGGGGGAGGGAACACTGAAGCTTTCTTT

size: many
V: TRBV5-1
J: TRBJ2-1
D: .
CDR3: CASSLGAGMGYNEQFF
DNA: TGCGCCAGCAGCTTGGGGGCGGGGATGGGGTACAATGAGCAGTTCTTC

size: few
V: TRBV5-1
J: TRBJ2-7
D: TRBD2
CDR3: CASSLAELAGWYEQYF
DNA: TGCGCCAGCAGCTTGGCCGAACTAGCGGGGTGGTACGAGCAGTACTTC

size: many
V: TRBV29-1
J: TRBJ2-3
D: TRBD2
CDR3: CSVVTSGSVDTQYF
DNA: TGCAGCGTGGTAACTAGCGGGAGTGTAGATACGCAGTATTTT

size: few
V: TRBV5-1
J: TRBJ2-1
D: .
CDR3: CASSSGPRNEQFF
DNA: TGCGCCAGCAGCTCCGGACCACGGAATGAGCAGTTCTTC

size: .
V: TRBV12-3/TRBV12-4
J: TRBJ1-5
D: .
CDR3: CASSPTNQPQHF
DNA: TGTGCCAGCAGTCCGACTAATCAGCCCCAGCATTTT

size: many
V: TRBV28
J: TRBJ2-1
D: .
CDR3: CASSFSAGGDEQFF
DNA: TGTGCCAGCAGTTTCAGCGCCGGAGGAGATGAGCAGTTCTTC

size: few
V: TRBV5-8
J: TRBJ2-7
D: .
CDR3: CASSLGQEYYEQYF
DNA: TGTGCCAGCAGCTTGGGGCAGGAATATTACGAGCAGTACTTC

size: once
V: TRBV5-1
J: TRBJ1-5
D: .
CDR3: CASSAQGGSGQPQHF
DNA: TGCGCCAGCAGCGCCCAGGGCGGATCGGGCCAGCCCCAGCATTTT

size: many
V: TRBV27
J: TRBJ2-7
D: .
CDR3: CASSLSREQTEQYF
DNA: TGTGCCAGCAGTTTATCGAGGGAACAAACCGAGCAGTACTTC

size: .
V: TRBV12-3/TRBV12-4
J: TRBJ2-7
D: .
CDR3: CASSPLRERSYEQYF
DNA: TGTGCCAGCAGTCCTTTGAGGGAAAGGTCCTACGAGCAGTACTTC

size: many
V: TRBV6-5
J: TRBJ1-4
D: TRBD1
CDR3: CASSYNGQGNEKLFF
DNA: TGTGCCAGCAGTTACAACGGACAGGGGAATGAAAAACTGTTTTTT

size: few
V: TRBV28
J: TRBJ2-1
D: .
CDR3: CASRPLPVGEQFF
DNA: TGTGCCAGCAGACCGCTGCCAGTCGGTGAGCAGTTCTTC

size: many
V: TRBV28
J: TRBJ1-2
D: .
CDR3: CASSTSGGDGYGYTF
DNA: .

size: many
V: TRBV27
J: TRBJ2-3
D: .
CDR3: CASSLVARGRDTQYF
DNA: TGTGCCAGCAGTTTAGTAGCGCGGGGGCGGGATACGCAGTATTTT

size: many
V: TRBV5-1
J: TRBJ1-2
D: .
CDR3: CASSLGTAIYGYTF
DNA: TGCGCCAGCAGCTTGGGGACAGCAATCTATGGCTACACCTTC

size: many
V: TRBV10-3
J: TRBJ2-6
D: .
CDR3: CAISPTDSSGANVLTF
DNA: TGTGCCATCAGCCCGACCGACAGCTCTGGGGCCAACGTCCTGACTTTC

size: many
V: TRBV7-9
J: TRBJ2-3
D: .
CDR3: CASSLRSNTDTQYF
DNA: TGTGCCAGCAGCTTAAGGTCCAACACAGATACGCAGTATTTT

size: .
V: TRBV4-2
J: TRBJ1-2
D: .
CDR3: CASSQDPPDGLYGYTF
DNA: TGTGCCAGCAGCCAAGATCCTCCGGACGGGCTCTATGGCTACACCTTC

size: many
V: TRBV28
J: TRBJ2-1
D: TRBD2
CDR3: CASSYTGLADSYNEQFF
DNA: TGTGCCAGCAGTTACACGGGACTAGCGGACTCCTACAATGAGCAGTTCTTC

size: many
V: TRBV7-2
J: TRBJ1-2
D: .
CDR3: CASSPSTGSYGYTF
DNA: TGTGCCAGCAGCCCCTCGACAGGATCCTATGGCTACACCTTC

size: few
V: TRBV24-1
J: TRBJ2-1
D: TRBD2
CDR3: CATSASGMRNEQFF
DNA: TGTGCCACCAGTGCTAGCGGGATGAGAAATGAGCAGTTCTTC

size: many
V: TRBV28
J: TRBJ2-6
D: .
CDR3: CASSSVAASGANVLTF
DNA: TGTGCCAGCAGTTCAGTAGCGGCCTCTGGGGCCAACGTCCTGACTTTC

size: .
V: TRBV20-1
J: TRBJ2-4
D: TRBD2
CDR3: CSASPGVAGELAKNIQYF
DNA: TGCAGTGCTAGCCCCGGGGTAGCGGGGGAACTAGCCAAAAACATTCAGTACTTC

size: many
V: TRBV6-1
J: TRBJ1-1
D: TRBD1
CDR3: CASTKGQGGTEAFF
DNA: TGTGCCAGCACCAAGGGACAGGGAGGGACTGAAGCTTTCTTT